This entry concerns a single T cell receptor beta chain. This clonotype is regarded as medium-sized (0.01 to 0.1%). The clone's antigen remains unknown. Nothing much larger sits one base from this clone, and base qualities are not available. The sample comes from a study of T cell repertoires in cytomegalovirus infection (dated by TCRdb to the late 2010s). Notes on the research overall: Because public TCR beta signatures pointed to carriage of CMV infection together with the matching HLA type, the HLA type of each donor mattered for the analysis. What the authors observed across the whole study: Cumulative frequency of public TCR beta family members discriminated carriers of CMV infection plus the relevant HLA type in this cohort and an independent 352-donor cohort. The ex vivo response was dominated by HLA-C-restricted CMV-specific TCR beta clonotypes, which also provided the single most frequent clonotype in two of eight donors.

TCRdb records Illumina HiSeq 1500 as the sequencer. TCRdb handled the public reads itself, with Q25 trimming in fastp and clone calling in MiXCR, and kept productive beta chains. Records with the same CDR3 protein are collapsed into one entry carrying the most frequent genes and DNA. This sample holds 46,000 or so distinct CDR3 sequences; roughly 22% were observed only once. Together, the top ten hold around 18% of the sample. V lost 0 bases and J lost 7 bases; the stretch between them is 16 bases long. CDR1 SGHVS and CDR2 FQNEAQ are derived from the germline V gene. Including the terminal cysteine and phenylalanine, the CDR3 comprises 17 residues. Kept here is only the CDR3 DNA, which spans 51 bases and is read in frame from base 1.

The V and J segments used are TRBV7-8 and TRBJ1-6, with a weak D call of TRBD1 (5 bases match). Sample: PBMCs, sequenced either directly or after in vitro stimulation (not recorded which). This TCR was sampled from a human donor in good health (CMV status not recorded). Some clones in this sample may be carry-over from other donors' samples. The CDR3 sequence is CASSLAGWGVRNSPLHF. The nucleotide sequence is given as TGTGCCAGCAGCTTAGCCGGATGGGGGGTTCGGAATTCACCCCTCCACTTT.